The 28 T cell receptor beta chains listed next were all sequenced from one sample in a study of blood T cell repertoires in COVID-19 (dated by TCRdb to the early 2020s). The library was generated by the immunoSEQ multiplex PCR assay. As stored in TCRdb, this immuneACCESS dataset retains in-frame rearrangements with V and J assigned. A fraction of the clones does not appear; measured against another copy, unresolved V genes explain less than half of the discrepancy, and the remainder lacks a known reason. The sample yields about 230,000 clones; 88% were counted once. The ten top clones hold 2.5% to 3% of the sample. The sample comprised peripheral blood. These receptors originate from a woman aged 60-70 years with acute or convalescent COVID-19.

The J gene is TRBJ1-2, the V gene TRBV6-5, with no clear D. The V and J ends lost 8 bases and 4 bases respectively, with 14 bases between them. This CDR3 region has 13 residues. The germline V gene has CDR1 MNHEY and CDR2 SVGAGI. In DNA form, the CDR3 reads TGTGCCAGCTTTATAGACACCCTCTATGGCTACACCTTC. This encodes CASFIDTLYGYTF.

V is TRBV16 and J is TRBJ1-5; 10 bases match TRBD1. Losses at the gene ends were 2 bases for V and 0 bases for J; bases not matched to a gene: 4. The length of the CDR3 is 17 residues. Germline CDR1 KGHSY, CDR2 FQNENV. The CDR3, as DNA: TGTGCCAGCAGCCAAGAAGGGACAGGGGTTAGCAATCAGCCCCAGCATTTT. Translated, it gives CASSQEGTGVSNQPQHF.

This chain connects TRBV24-1 to TRBJ1-2, with unresolved D. The germline V and J ends were trimmed by 4 bases and 7 bases, with 9 bases remaining between them. The CDR3 is made up of 12 amino acids. The V gene's germline CDR1 is KGHDR and CDR2 SFDVKD. The CDR3 spells CATSESHGGYTF. Written as DNA, the CDR3 is TGTGCCACCAGTGAGAGTCACGGTGGCTACACCTTC.

CDR3 sequence: CASSSTVNYGYTF. The CDR3 nucleotides are TGCGCCAGCAGCTCGACAGTCAACTATGGCTACACCTTC. The chain carries TRBV5-1 and TRBJ1-2; D might be TRBD1 (5 bases). V was cut by 3 bases and J by 2 bases, with 8 bases left in between. This CDR3 has 13 amino acids. The germline CDR1 and CDR2 sequences are SGHRS and YFSETQ.

CDR3 DNA: TGTGCCAGTAGTATAGAGGACAGGGGGCATATCGGGGAGCTGTTTTTT. Translating gives CASSIEDRGHIGELFF. This chain links TRBV19 with TRBJ2-2, with 11 bases fitting TRBD1. Trimming took 0 bases from V and 7 from J; bases not matched to a gene: 4. The length of the CDR3 is 16 residues. CDR1 is LNHDA and CDR2 is SQIVND in the germline V gene (reference sequence).

The genes are TRBV28 and TRBJ2-5; a possible D gene is TRBD1 (6 bases). In germline, CDR1 is MDHEN, CDR2 SYDVKM. The CDR3 contains 15 residues. Trimming removed 10 bases at V and 5 bases at J, with 23 bases between. DNA of the CDR3: TGTGCCACCGCAACACCCCTACAGGGTCAGGAGACCCAGTACTTC. Translating gives CATATPLQGQETQYF.

J is TRBJ1-1 and V is TRBV7-9; TRBD1 is a possible D gene (5 bases). The CDR3 runs to 15 residues. Germline values: CDR1 SEHNR, CDR2 FQNEAQ (reference sequence). The ends were cut back, 6 bases at V and 3 bases at J, with 17 bases in the middle. Here the CDR3 reads CASSLGSGRDTEAFF. The CDR3 coding sequence is TGTGCCAGCAGTCTAGGTTCAGGGAGGGACACTGAAGCTTTCTTT.

This rearrangement joins TRBV5-5 to TRBJ1-2; TRBD1 agrees at 9 bases. This CDR3 comprises 15 residues. Germline CDR1 and CDR2: SGHKS and YYEKEE (reference sequence). V shed 1 base and J 4 bases; nucleotides not matched to a gene: 5. CDR3 sequence: CASSLNRDRVYGYTF. The CDR3 DNA reads as TGTGCCAGCAGCTTGAACCGGGACAGGGTCTATGGCTACACCTTC.

The V gene is TRBV7-9, the J gene TRBJ1-2; D is ambiguous. Germline V gene sequence: CDR1 SEHNR, CDR2 FQNEAQ (reference sequence). The V end lost 4 bases, the J end lost 3 bases, and 15 bases lay between the germline ends. The CDR3 is made up of 15 amino acids. CDR3 sequence: CASSSEYSGHYGYTF. Here the CDR3 DNA reads TGTGCCAGCAGCTCCGAGTACAGTGGGCACTATGGCTACACCTTC.

The chain employs TRBV18 and TRBJ2-5, with unresolved D. This CDR3 has 14 amino acids. The germline V gene encodes CDR1 KGHSH and CDR2 LQKENI. V lost 0 bases and J 1 base, leaving 6 bases between the germline ends. For the CDR3, the DNA is TGTGCCAGCTCACCACCGACACTCCAAGAGACCCAGTACTTC. Translation gives CASSPPTLQETQYF.

J is TRBJ2-3 and V is TRBV10-3; TRBD1 matches 8 bases. V lost 5 bases and J lost 2; bases outside the gene matches: 6. Germline values: CDR1 ENHRY, CDR2 SYGVKD. The CDR3 has 15 residues. The CDR3 DNA is TGTGCCATCAGTAGGAGACAGGGGTCCACAGATACGCAGTATTTT. This sequence encodes CAISRRQGSTDTQYF.

In nucleotides, the CDR3 is TGTGCCAGCAGCTCCTTTCTAAACGCCAACTTACCTTACGGAGTCTACGAGCAGTACTTC. Translation: CASSSFLNANLPYGVYEQYF. This chain connects TRBV7-8 to TRBJ2-7; the D is unclear. V lost 4 bases, J lost 3 bases, and 31 bases lay in between. The CDR3 has 20 residues. The germline gives CDR1 SGHVS, CDR2 FQNEAQ.

The genes are TRBV6-2 or TRBV6-3 and TRBJ1-6, with unresolved D. CDR1 MNHEY and CDR2 SVGEGT come from the germline V gene. CDR3 length equals 16 residues. V gave up 2 bases and J gave up 7 bases, with 15 bases separating them. This chain's CDR3 is CASSYRRISENSPLHF. For the CDR3, the DNA is TGTGCCAGCAGTTACCGAAGGATTTCGGAGAATTCACCCCTCCACTTT.

This sequence joins TRBV20-1 and TRBJ2-7, with 9 bases lining up with TRBD2. CDR3 size: 11 residues. V shed 7 bases and J 2 bases; nucleotides not matched to a gene: 0. Germline CDR1 is DFQATT and CDR2 is SNEGSKA (reference sequence). CDR3 region: CSGTSAYEQYF. CDR3 coding DNA: TGCAGTGGGACTAGCGCCTACGAGCAGTACTTC.

In regard to this clone: A junction end diverges from the germline sequence, so it may reflect a read error. V usage is TRBV7-7 and J usage is TRBJ1-4, with D possibly matching TRBD1 (6 bases). Germline V gene data show CDR1 as SSHAT and CDR2 as FNYEAQ (reference sequence). The CDR3 loop spans 15 amino acids. The CDR3 reads CASSLGIQGNEKLFF. The CDR3 coding sequence is TGTGCTAGCAGCTTAGGTATCCAGGGGAATGAAAAACTGTTTTTT.

The chain combines TRBV28 with TRBJ1-2; tentatively, D is TRBD1 (5 bases). CDR1 is MDHEN, CDR2 SYDVKM, per germline. CDR3 length: 13 amino acids. Trimming removed 8 bases from V and 7 bases from J, with 17 bases in between. The DNA for the CDR3 is TGTGCCAGCCTTGACGGGGGACGTCGTGGCTACACCTTC. Amino acid sequence: CASLDGGRRGYTF.

The chain combines TRBV9 with TRBJ2-7, with 8 bases identical to TRBD2. This CDR3 region has 13 residues. The J segment lost 9 bases and the V segment lost 4 bases, leaving 9 bases of the junction unmatched. Germline V gene sequence: CDR1 SGDLS, CDR2 YYNGEE. CDR3 sequence reads: CASSRGGLAGQYF. The CDR3 DNA reads TGTGCCAGCAGCAGGGGAGGACTAGCAGGGCAGTACTTC.

The chain uses TRBV30 and TRBJ2-3, with D tentatively TRBD2 (5 bases). The CDR3 runs 13 residues. V lost 5 bases, J lost 2 bases, and 11 bases lay in between. Per germline, CDR1 GTSNPN and CDR2 SVGIG (reference sequence). The CDR3 DNA sequence: TGTGCCTGGGGGAGAGGGAACACAGATACGCAGTATTTT. Protein: CAWGRGNTDTQYF.

The chain has TRBV18 and TRBJ2-3; D is undetermined. V lost 6 bases and J 2 bases, leaving 6 bases between the germline ends. The CDR3 totals 12 residues. Germline-derived CDR1 and CDR2 are KGHSH and LQKENI. CDR3: CASSALTDTQYF. The DNA for the CDR3 is TGTGCCAGCTCCGCACTCACAGATACGCAGTATTTT. Full variable domain (remainder filled in from reference TRBV18 and TRBJ2-3): NAGVMQNPRHLVRRRGQEARLRCSPMKGHSHVYWYRQLPEEGLKFMVYLQKENIIDESGMPKERFSAEFPKEGPSILRIQQVVRGDSAAYFCASSALTDTQYFGPGTRLTVL.

J is TRBJ1-5 and V is TRBV6-5; possible D gene TRBD1, 6 bases. Trimming took off 6 bases at V and 0 bases at J, with 12 bases between the two ends. The CDR3 length is 15 residues. The germline gives CDR1 MNHEY, CDR2 SVGAGI. CDR3 residues: CASSLGQYSNQPQHF. In DNA form, the CDR3 reads TGTGCCAGCAGCTTAGGACAGTATAGCAATCAGCCCCAGCATTTT.

The genes are TRBV28 and TRBJ2-1; 12 bases fit TRBD2. The germline V gene encodes CDR1 MDHEN and CDR2 SYDVKM. J gave up 14 bases and V 5 bases, and 10 bases lay outside the gene matches. The CDR3 is 14 amino acids. CDR3 amino acids: CASSPTSGRVGEFF. The CDR3, as DNA: TGTGCCAGCAGTCCGACTAGCGGGAGAGTTGGGGAGTTCTTC.

The chain joins TRBV24-1 to TRBJ2-7, with 10 positions matching TRBD2. Germline V lookup: CDR1 KGHDR, CDR2 SFDVKD. After removal of 4 bases from V and 6 bases from J, the junction contained 20 bases not matched to a gene. This CDR3 has 19 residues. The CDR3 region is CATSDLAHSGGAPHGEQYF. In DNA, the CDR3 is TGTGCCACCAGTGACCTAGCCCACAGCGGGGGGGCCCCTCATGGCGAGCAGTACTTC.

The chain employs TRBV4-1 and TRBJ1-3; a possible D gene is TRBD1 (5 bases). The ends were cut back, 0 bases at V and 2 bases at J, with 11 bases in the middle. Per germline, CDR1 MGHRA and CDR2 YSYEKL. CDR3 length: 16 residues. Here the CDR3 reads CASSQDIGRAGNTIYF. CDR3 bases: TGCGCCAGCAGCCAAGATATCGGCAGGGCTGGAAACACCATATATTTT.

This rearrangement joins TRBV6-5 to TRBJ1-5, with a weak D call TRBD1 (6 bases). The CDR3 consists of 12 residues. Trimming took 2 bases from V and 7 from J, leaving 6 bases between them. Per the germline V gene, CDR1 is MNHEY and CDR2 is SVGAGI. The CDR3 protein is CASSYGGQPQHF. In DNA form, the CDR3 reads TGTGCCAGCAGTTACGGGGGCCAGCCCCAGCATTTT.

V is TRBV3-1 (or the pseudogene TRBV3-2) and J is TRBJ2-1; 7 bases are a match to TRBD2. CDR3 length: 16 amino acids. Germline CDR1 is LGHDT and CDR2 is YNNKEL (reference sequence). The V gene end was trimmed by 0 bases and the J gene end by 2 bases; junction bases not matched to a gene: 4. CDR3 loop: CASSQDISGAYNEQFF. CDR3 nucleotides: TGTGCCAGCAGCCAAGATATCAGCGGGGCCTACAATGAGCAGTTCTTC.

The rearrangement uses TRBV4-1 and TRBJ2-7; TRBD2 matches 15 bases. The CDR3 is 14 amino acids. The V gene end was trimmed by 6 bases and the J gene end by 5 bases; junction bases not matched to a gene: 2. The germline V gene has CDR1 MGHRA and CDR2 YSYEKL. CDR3 nucleotide sequence: TGCGCCAGCAGTCGGACTAGCGGGAGGGACGAGCAGTACTTC. Protein: CASSRTSGRDEQYF.

The chain joins TRBV5-5 to TRBJ1-1, with TRBD1 identical over 7 bases. The ends lost 0 bases at V and 0 bases at J; junction bases unmatched: 5. Germline assignment: CDR1 SGHKS and CDR2 YYEKEE (reference sequence). This CDR3 is built from 16 residues. The CDR3, as DNA: TGTGCCAGCAGCTTGGACAGGGGAGTGGTGAACACTGAAGCTTTCTTT. The encoded protein is CASSLDRGVVNTEAFF.

V is TRBV28 and J is TRBJ1-2; tentative D call: TRBD1 (5 bases). The V and J ends lost 5 bases and 8 bases respectively, with 15 bases between them. Germline loops: CDR1 MDHEN, CDR2 SYDVKM. The CDR3 runs to 13 residues. The CDR3 sequence is CASSGGRAYGYTF. The CDR3 nucleotides are TGTGCCAGCAGTGGTGGCAGGGCATACGGCTACACCTTC.